This TCR beta chain was observed in a study of metastatic and nonmetastatic thyroid tumors (dated by TCRdb to 2020 to 2021). General notes on the study: Repertoires were compared across peripheral blood and tumor or nodule tissue samples from malignant and benign thyroid patients.

The library was built by means of PCR. The data were produced on an Illumina HiSeq 4000. High-throughput sequencing was used to profile the TCR beta-chain CDR3 region of every patient. Concerning the study's data processing: Drawing on CDR3 differences between clinicopathological groups, the researchers built a classifier meant to tell apart patients with distant-metastatic papillary thyroid cancer. The Shannon index was used to assess repertoire diversity, and the Morisita-Horn index was used to assess tumor-blood repertoire similarity. Using fastp at Q25 and MiXCR, TCRdb reprocessed the public reads and kept productive beta chains. None of the V and J calls come from the authors' own analysis; TCRdb made them. The sample has roughly 83,000 clones on record, under 15% of them singletons. The top ten constitute 3.6% of the sample. No patient had received any treatment before thyroid surgery. Using T-cell receptor beta sequencing, the researchers looked back retrospectively at clinical samples from patients, gathered between the early 2010s and the late 2010s.

Many counts were recorded for this clone. Its recognized antigen is unknown. No much larger clone exists at a distance of one base, and base qualities are not known. The paper's findings and limits, for the study overall: TCR beta diversity was reported as significantly higher in malignant tumors than in benign nodules, in both blood and tumor samples.

The V and J ends are trimmed by 0 bases and 0 bases, leaving 11 bases between them. The cysteine opens and the phenylalanine closes a CDR3 of 17 amino acids. The read is trimmed to its CDR3 DNA, 51 bases read in frame from base 1. CDR1 and CDR2, per the germline V gene, are LGHNA and YNFKEQ. The sequenced sample was blood. The chain couples TRBV4-2 to TRBJ1-4; the D region possibly corresponds to TRBD1 (5 bases align). The receptor was derived from a female donor with papillary thyroid cancer or a benign thyroid nodule (not recorded which). Some clones in this sample may be carry-over from other donors' samples. The nucleotides read TGTGCCAGCAGCCAAGACCCGGGACCTGCAACTAATGAAAAACTGTTTTTT. Translated, this is CASSQDPGPATNEKLFF.